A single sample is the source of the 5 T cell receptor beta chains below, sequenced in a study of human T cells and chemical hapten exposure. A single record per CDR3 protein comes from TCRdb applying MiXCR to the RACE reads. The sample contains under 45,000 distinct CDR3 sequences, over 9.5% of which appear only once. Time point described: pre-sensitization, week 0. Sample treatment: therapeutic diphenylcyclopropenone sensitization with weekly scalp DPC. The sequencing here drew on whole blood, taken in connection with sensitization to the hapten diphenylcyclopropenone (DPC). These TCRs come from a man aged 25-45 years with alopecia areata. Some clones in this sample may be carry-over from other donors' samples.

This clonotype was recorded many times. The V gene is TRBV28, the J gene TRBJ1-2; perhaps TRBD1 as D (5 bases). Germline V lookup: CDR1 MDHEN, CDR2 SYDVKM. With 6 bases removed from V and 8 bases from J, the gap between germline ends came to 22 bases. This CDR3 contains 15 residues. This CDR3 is CASSPAPGPWWGYTF. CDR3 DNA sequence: TGTGCCAGCAGCCCCGCGCCGGGACCCTGGTGGGGCTACACCTTC.

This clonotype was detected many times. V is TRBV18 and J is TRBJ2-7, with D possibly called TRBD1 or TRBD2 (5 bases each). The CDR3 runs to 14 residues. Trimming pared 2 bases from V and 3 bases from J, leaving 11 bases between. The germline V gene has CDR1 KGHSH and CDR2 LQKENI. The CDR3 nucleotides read TGTGCCAGCTCACCATCGGCAGGGAGCTACGAGCAGTACTTC. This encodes CASSPSAGSYEQYF.

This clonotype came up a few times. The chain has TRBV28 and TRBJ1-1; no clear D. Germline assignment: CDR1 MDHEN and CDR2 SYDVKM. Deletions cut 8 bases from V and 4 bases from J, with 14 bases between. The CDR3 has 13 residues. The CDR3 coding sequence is TGTGCCAGCCCTAGGACCCAGAGCACTGAAGCTTTCTTT. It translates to CASPRTQSTEAFF.

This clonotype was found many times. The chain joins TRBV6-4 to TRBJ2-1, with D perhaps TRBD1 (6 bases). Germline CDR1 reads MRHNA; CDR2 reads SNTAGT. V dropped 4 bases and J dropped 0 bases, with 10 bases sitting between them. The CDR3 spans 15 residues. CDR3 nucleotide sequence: TGTGCCAGCAGTGCCAAACAGGGCTCCTACAATGAGCAGTTCTTC. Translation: CASSAKQGSYNEQFF.

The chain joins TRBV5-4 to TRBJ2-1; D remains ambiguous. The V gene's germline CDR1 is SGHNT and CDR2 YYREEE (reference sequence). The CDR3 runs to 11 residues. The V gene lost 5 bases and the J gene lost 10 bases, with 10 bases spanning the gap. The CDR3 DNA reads TGTGCCAGCAGTGGGTTGGGGGAGCAGTTCTTC. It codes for CASSGLGEQFF.